The text below deals with one TCR beta chain. CDR3 size: 13 residues. Deletions cut 6 bases from V and 1 base from J, with 9 bases between. Germline values: CDR1 LNHDA, CDR2 SQIVND (reference sequence). These data are taken from a study of blood T cell repertoires in COVID-19. Original processing notes: Estimation of nucleated cell counts was performed using reference gene primer amplification. Method: immunoSEQ multiplex PCR; TCRdb's copy keeps in-frame clones and lacks some. The DNA was the basis for D and trimming; V, J and clone size are from that table. The top ten hold about 4% of the sample, which has 60,000 to 75,000 clones, approximately 86% seen once.

The chain employs TRBV19 and TRBJ1-1; D remains unclear. This TCR was sampled from a man aged 65 to 79 with active COVID-19. Sequencing input: peripheral blood. CDR3 coding DNA: TGTGCCAGTAGCCTTACACGGAACACTGAAGCTTTCTTT. Its protein product is CASSLTRNTEAFF.